This TCR beta chain was profiled in a study of T cell responses to AZD1222 COVID-19 vaccine. As for the study in general: Second-dose recipients at about 4 or about 12 weeks were treated as one pooled group.

Trimming removed 0 bases at V and 0 bases at J, with 15 bases between. The V gene's germline CDR1 is GTSNPN and CDR2 SVGIG (reference sequence). CDR3 size: 17 residues. Notes on the study in general: Among those given AZD1222, only six were seropositive at baseline.

Clones were sequenced by immunoSEQ multiplex PCR, and TCRdb holds only the in-frame ones, with some missing. Of more than 130,000 clones listed, 90% are singletons. For this clone: Its antigen is undetermined.

V usage is TRBV30 and J usage is TRBJ1-5; D might be TRBD1 (5 bases). The sample in question was peripheral blood, obtained on day 0 of AZD1222 vaccination. The sequence came from an adult in good health. Here the CDR3 reads CAWSVARTLNSNQPQHF. The CDR3 region has the DNA TGTGCCTGGAGTGTAGCTCGGACACTTAATAGCAATCAGCCCCAGCATTTT.